This passage covers 5 T cell receptor beta chains from one sample sequenced in a study of cytomegalovirus exposure and HLA in healthy donors. Sequencing used immunoSEQ multiplex PCR; TCRdb keeps in-frame clones, though not all of them. The sample shows tens of thousands of clones, roughly 96% of them seen only once. The sequencing input was PBMCs. Receptors originate from a young man in good health and CMV-seronegative.

This clone was seen only once. The chain has TRBV6-5 and TRBJ1-1; 8 bases align to TRBD1. The germline V gene encodes CDR1 MNHEY and CDR2 SVGAGI. Trimming at V came to 5 bases and at J to 5 bases, leaving 7 bases not matched to a gene. The CDR3 spans 14 residues. Here the CDR3 DNA reads TGTGCCAGCAGTCGAACAGGGGGAAGGACTGAAGCTTTCTTT. Translating gives CASSRTGGRTEAFF.

The V call is TRBV4-2, the J call TRBJ2-7, with 7 bases lining up with TRBD1. Germline assignment: CDR1 LGHNA and CDR2 YNFKEQ. V shed 4 bases, J shed 2 bases, and the junction held 5 bases outside the gene matches. The CDR3 contains 14 residues. The CDR3 DNA sequence: TGTGCCAGCAGCCCTGAGGGGACAGCCTACGAGCAGTACTTC. Its translation is CASSPEGTAYEQYF.

The V call is TRBV11-3, the J call TRBJ1-2, with 8 bases that match TRBD1. Germline loops: CDR1 SGHNT, CDR2 YENEEA. Trimming removed 6 bases from V and 8 bases from J; junction bases left unmatched: 8. The CDR3 contains 13 residues. The CDR3 reads CASSPQGARGYTF. CDR3 in DNA: TGTGCCAGCAGTCCCCAGGGGGCGCGAGGCTACACCTTC. Filled out from reference TRBV11-3 and TRBJ1-2, the complete variable domain reads EAGVVQSPRYKIIEKKQPVAFWCNPISGHNTLYWYLQNLGQGPELLIRYENEEAVDDSQLPKDRFSAERLKGVDSTLKIQPAELGDSAVYLCASSPQGARGYTFGSGTRLTVV.

The chain combines TRBV27 with TRBJ1-1; D might be TRBD1 (6 bases). CDR1 MNHEY and CDR2 SMNVEV come from the germline V gene (reference sequence). Trimming took 3 bases from V and 1 from J, leaving 6 bases between them. The length of the CDR3 is 13 residues. CDR3 loop: CASSFRGNTEAFF. The DNA for the CDR3 is TGTGCCAGCAGTTTCAGGGGGAACACTGAAGCTTTCTTT.

The V gene is TRBV11-3, the J gene TRBJ1-1; 7 positions match TRBD1. V gave up 4 bases and J gave up 1 base; unmatched junction bases: 0. Per germline, CDR1 SGHNT and CDR2 YENEEA. CDR3 length: 13 amino acids. CDR3 amino acids: CASSWTGNTEAFF. DNA for the CDR3: TGTGCCAGCAGCTGGACAGGGAACACTGAAGCTTTCTTT.